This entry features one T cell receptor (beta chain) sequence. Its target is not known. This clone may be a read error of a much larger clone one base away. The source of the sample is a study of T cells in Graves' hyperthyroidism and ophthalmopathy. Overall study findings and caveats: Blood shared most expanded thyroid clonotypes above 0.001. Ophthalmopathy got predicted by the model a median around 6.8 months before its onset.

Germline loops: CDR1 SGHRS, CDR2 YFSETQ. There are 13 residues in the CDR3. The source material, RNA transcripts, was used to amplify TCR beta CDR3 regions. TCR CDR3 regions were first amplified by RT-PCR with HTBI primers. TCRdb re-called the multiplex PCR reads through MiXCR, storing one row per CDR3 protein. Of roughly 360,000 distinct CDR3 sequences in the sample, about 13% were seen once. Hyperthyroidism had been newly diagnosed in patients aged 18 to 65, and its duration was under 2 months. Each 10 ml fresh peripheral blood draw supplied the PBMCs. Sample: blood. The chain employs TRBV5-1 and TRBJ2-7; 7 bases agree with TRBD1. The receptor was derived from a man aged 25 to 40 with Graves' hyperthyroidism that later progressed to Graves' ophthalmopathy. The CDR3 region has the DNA TGCGCCAGCAGCGGGACAGATCCCTACGAGCTGTACTTC. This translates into CASSGTDPYELYF.